This T cell receptor beta chain was observed in a study of T cell responses to AZD1222 COVID-19 vaccine. Assay: immunoSEQ multiplex PCR; the TCRdb copy retains only in-frame clones and omits some. This sample yields about 97,000 clones, of which about 86% are seen a single time; roughly 1.4% belongs to the top ten. V shed 6 bases and J shed 0 bases, with 15 bases lying between them. Germline V lookup: CDR1 SNHLY, CDR2 FYNNEI. CDR3 size: 16 residues. The sequencing here drew on peripheral blood, taken on day 0 of AZD1222 vaccination. The chain employs TRBV2 and TRBJ1-3, with unresolved D. This receptor was identified in an adult in good health. The DNA of the CDR3 is TGTGCCAGCAGAAAGGACGGTGGATCCTCTGGAAACACCATATATTTT. It yields the protein CASRKDGGSSGNTIYF.